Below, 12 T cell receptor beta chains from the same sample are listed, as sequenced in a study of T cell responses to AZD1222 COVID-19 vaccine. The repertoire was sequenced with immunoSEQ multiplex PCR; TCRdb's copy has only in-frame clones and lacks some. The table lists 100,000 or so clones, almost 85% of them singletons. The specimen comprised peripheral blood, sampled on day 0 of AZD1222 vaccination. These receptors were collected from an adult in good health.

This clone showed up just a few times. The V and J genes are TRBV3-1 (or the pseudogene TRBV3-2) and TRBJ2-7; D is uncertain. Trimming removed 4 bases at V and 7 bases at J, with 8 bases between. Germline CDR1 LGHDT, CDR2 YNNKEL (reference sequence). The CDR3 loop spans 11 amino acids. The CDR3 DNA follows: TGTGCCAGCAGCCTCCGTGAGGAGCAGTACTTC. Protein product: CASSLREEQYF.

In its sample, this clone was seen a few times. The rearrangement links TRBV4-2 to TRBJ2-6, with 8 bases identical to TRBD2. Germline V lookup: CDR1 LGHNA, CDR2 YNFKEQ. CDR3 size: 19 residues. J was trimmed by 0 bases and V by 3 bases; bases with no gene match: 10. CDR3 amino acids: CASSHEFSGTRSGANVLTF. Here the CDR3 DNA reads TGTGCCAGCAGCCATGAATTTAGCGGGACCCGCTCTGGGGCCAACGTCCTGACTTTC.

The CDR3 protein is CASSSESGVTEAFF. The CDR3 DNA reads as TGTGCCAGCAGCTCGGAATCTGGGGTAACTGAAGCTTTCTTT. The chain combines TRBV9 with TRBJ1-1; D not certain. The V end was cut by 4 bases, the J end by 5 bases, with 15 bases between. CDR1 is SGDLS, CDR2 YYNGEE, per germline. CDR3 size: 14 residues. Complete variable domain (other parts from reference TRBV9 and TRBJ1-1): DSGVTQTPKHLITATGQRVTLRCSPRSGDLSVYWYQQSLDQGLQFLIQYYNGEERAKGNILERFSAQQFPDLHSELNLSSLELGDSALYFCASSSESGVTEAFFGQGTRLTVV.

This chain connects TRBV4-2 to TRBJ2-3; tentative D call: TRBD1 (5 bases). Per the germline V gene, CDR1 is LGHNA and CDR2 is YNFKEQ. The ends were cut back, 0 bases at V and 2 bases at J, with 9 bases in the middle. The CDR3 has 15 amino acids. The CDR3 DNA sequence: TGTGCCAGCAGCCAAGACAGGGCCCCCACAGATACGCAGTATTTT. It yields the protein CASSQDRAPTDTQYF.

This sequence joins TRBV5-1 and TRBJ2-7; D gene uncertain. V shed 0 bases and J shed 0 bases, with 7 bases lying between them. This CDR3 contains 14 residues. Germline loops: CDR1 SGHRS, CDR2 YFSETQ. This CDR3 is CASSLVPDSYEQYF. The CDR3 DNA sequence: TGCGCCAGCAGCTTGGTTCCGGACTCCTACGAGCAGTACTTC.

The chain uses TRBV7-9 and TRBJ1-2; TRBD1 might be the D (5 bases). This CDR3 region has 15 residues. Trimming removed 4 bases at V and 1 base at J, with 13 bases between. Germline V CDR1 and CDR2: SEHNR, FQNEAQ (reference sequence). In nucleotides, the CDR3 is TGTGCCAGCAGCTCAGGCGGGGGGATTAACTATGGCTACACCTTC. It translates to CASSSGGGINYGYTF. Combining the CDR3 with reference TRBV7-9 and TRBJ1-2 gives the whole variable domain DTGVSQNPRHKITKRGQNVTFRCDPISEHNRLYWYRQTLGQGPEFLTYFQNEAQLEKSRLLSDRFSAERPKGSFSTLEIQRTEQGDSAMYLCASSSGGGINYGYTFGSGTRLTVV.

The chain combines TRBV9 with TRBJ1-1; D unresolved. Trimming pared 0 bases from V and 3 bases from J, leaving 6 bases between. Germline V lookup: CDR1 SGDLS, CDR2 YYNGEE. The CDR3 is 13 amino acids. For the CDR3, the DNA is TGTGCCAGCAGCGTAGCTACGTACACTGAAGCTTTCTTT. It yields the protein CASSVATYTEAFF.

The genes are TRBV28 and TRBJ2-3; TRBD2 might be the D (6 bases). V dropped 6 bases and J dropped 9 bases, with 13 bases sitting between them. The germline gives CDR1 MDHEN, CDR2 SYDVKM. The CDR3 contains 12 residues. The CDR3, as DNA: TGTGCCAGCAGGGCCACAGGAGGGACGCAGTATTTT. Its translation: CASRATGGTQYF. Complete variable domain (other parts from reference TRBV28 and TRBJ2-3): DVKVTQSSRYLVKRTGEKVFLECVQDMDHENMFWYRQDPGLGLRLIYFSYDVKMKEKGDIPEGYSVSREKKERFSLILESASTNQTSMYLCASRATGGTQYFGPGTRLTVL.

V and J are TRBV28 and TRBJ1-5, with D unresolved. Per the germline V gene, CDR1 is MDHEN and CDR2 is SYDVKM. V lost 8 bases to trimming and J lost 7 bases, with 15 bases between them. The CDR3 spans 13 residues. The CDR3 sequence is CASQGSGGQPQHF. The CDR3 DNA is TGTGCCAGCCAAGGGTCCGGCGGGCAGCCCCAGCATTTT.

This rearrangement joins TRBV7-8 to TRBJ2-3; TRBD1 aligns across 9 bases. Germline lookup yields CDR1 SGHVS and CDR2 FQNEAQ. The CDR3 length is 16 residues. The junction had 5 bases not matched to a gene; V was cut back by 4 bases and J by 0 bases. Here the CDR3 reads CASSSTGGYSTDTQYF. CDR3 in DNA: TGTGCCAGCAGCTCGACAGGGGGATATAGCACAGATACGCAGTATTTT.

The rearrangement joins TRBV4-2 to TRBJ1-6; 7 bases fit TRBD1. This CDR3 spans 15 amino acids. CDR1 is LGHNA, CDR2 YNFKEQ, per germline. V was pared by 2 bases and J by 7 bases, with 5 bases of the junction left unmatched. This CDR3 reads CASSQQTGQNSPLHF. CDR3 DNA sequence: TGTGCCAGCAGCCAACAGACAGGGCAGAATTCACCCCTCCACTTT.

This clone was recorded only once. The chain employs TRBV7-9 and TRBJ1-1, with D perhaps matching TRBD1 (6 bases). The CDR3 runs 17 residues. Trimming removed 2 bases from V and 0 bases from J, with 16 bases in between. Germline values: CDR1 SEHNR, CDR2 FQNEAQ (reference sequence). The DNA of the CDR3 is TGTGCCAGCAGCTTACTAATGGGGGGCCTACTGAACACTGAAGCTTTCTTT. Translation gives CASSLLMGGLLNTEAFF. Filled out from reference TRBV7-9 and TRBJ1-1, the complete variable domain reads DTGVSQNPRHKITKRGQNVTFRCDPISEHNRLYWYRQTLGQGPEFLTYFQNEAQLEKSRLLSDRFSAERPKGSFSTLEIQRTEQGDSAMYLCASSLLMGGLLNTEAFFGQGTRLTVV.